What follows is one T cell receptor beta chain and its context. The data were produced by immunoSEQ multiplex PCR, yet TCRdb's version contains in-frame clones alone and is incomplete. Of 200,000 to 250,000 clones in the sample, around nine tenths were seen once. This sample stems from a study of blood T cell repertoires in COVID-19. Overall study context: T cells, B-cell-depleted T cells, or PBMCs supplied cDNA or gDNA.

The J segment lost 1 base and the V segment lost 2 bases, leaving 4 bases of the junction unmatched. Germline CDR1 and CDR2: MNHNY and SVGAGI (reference sequence). This CDR3 is 16 amino acids long. The sequence was collected from a woman aged 65 to 85 with active or convalescent COVID-19. The rearrangement links TRBV6-6 to TRBJ2-3; 9 nucleotides match TRBD2. What was sequenced was peripheral blood. The CDR3 reads CASSYLSGRGTDTQYF. The CDR3 DNA sequence: TGTGCCAGCAGTTACCTTAGCGGGAGAGGCACAGATACGCAGTATTTT.